A selection of T cell receptor beta chains follows, all from one sample in a study of siplizumab effects on memory and regulatory T cells. Measured with immunoSEQ multiplex PCR; TCRdb has only the in-frame clones, and not every one. The data show under 3,000 clones, about 61% seen once. Sequencing used TEMRA CD8+ T cells sorted from blood. These receptors all come from a human donor in good health. CDR3s include the opening cysteine and the closing phenylalanine or tryptophan. Fields, in order: J gene, V gene, CDR3 protein.

j_gene: TRBJ2-1
v_gene: TRBV10-2
CDR3aa: CASSIAGGPGDEQFF

j_gene: TRBJ2-7
v_gene: TRBV27
CDR3aa: CASSLFASGSTEQYF

j_gene: TRBJ2-2
v_gene: TRBV6-5
CDR3aa: CASSRTGGNTGELFF

j_gene: TRBJ1-1
v_gene: TRBV19
CDR3aa: CASSIGRRDTEAFF

j_gene: TRBJ2-1
v_gene: TRBV4-1
CDR3aa: CASSPPSGGKNEQFF

j_gene: TRBJ2-7
v_gene: TRBV7-9
CDR3aa: CASSFLRGAPIYEQYF

j_gene: TRBJ1-2
v_gene: TRBV2
CDR3aa: CASSESGYNYGYTF

j_gene: TRBJ2-2
v_gene: TRBV5-1
CDR3aa: CASSPTWQRAHTGELFF

j_gene: TRBJ2-3
v_gene: TRBV2
CDR3aa: CASKQGSTDTQYF

j_gene: TRBJ1-2
v_gene: TRBV19
CDR3aa: CASSPPLFGYTF

j_gene: TRBJ2-2
v_gene: TRBV9
CDR3aa: CASSGPRTENTGELFF

j_gene: TRBJ2-1
v_gene: TRBV18
CDR3aa: CASSQAPNEQFF

j_gene: TRBJ2-2
v_gene: TRBV15
CDR3aa: CATSRERTGGATSGRTGELFF

j_gene: TRBJ2-3
v_gene: TRBV27
CDR3aa: CASSWGGSTDTQYF

j_gene: TRBJ2-1
v_gene: TRBV23-1
CDR3aa: CASSQEAQSSYNEQFF

j_gene: TRBJ2-7
v_gene: TRBV18
CDR3aa: CASSSRTGGYEQYF

j_gene: TRBJ1-1
v_gene: TRBV9
CDR3aa: CASSVMPANTEAFF

j_gene: TRBJ2-3
v_gene: TRBV27
CDR3aa: CASSLLAPLDTQYF

j_gene: TRBJ2-7
v_gene: TRBV28
CDR3aa: CASSPGRPTYEQYF

j_gene: TRBJ2-7
v_gene: TRBV7-9
CDR3aa: CASSLAFSSYEQYF

j_gene: TRBJ1-5
v_gene: TRBV6-1
CDR3aa: CASSENTGAQPQHF

j_gene: TRBJ1-5
v_gene: TRBV7-3
CDR3aa: CASSLGTGDQPQHF

j_gene: TRBJ2-5
v_gene: TRBV6-5
CDR3aa: CASSYWREWEETQYF

j_gene: TRBJ1-3
v_gene: TRBV6-5
CDR3aa: CASSSLPGGRNTIYF

j_gene: TRBJ2-7
v_gene: TRBV2
CDR3aa: CASSAGLVAPGEQYF

j_gene: TRBJ2-7
v_gene: TRBV5-8
CDR3aa: CASSQGIRGRSYEQYF

j_gene: TRBJ2-5
v_gene: TRBV14
CDR3aa: CASSPREYGGTQYF

j_gene: TRBJ1-2
v_gene: TRBV7-3
CDR3aa: CASSLGQGDGYTF

j_gene: TRBJ2-2
v_gene: TRBV4-1
CDR3aa: CASSQGGYSITNTGELFF

j_gene: TRBJ2-3
v_gene: TRBV9
CDR3aa: CASSPRTSGRSDTQYF

j_gene: TRBJ2-1
v_gene: TRBV5-1
CDR3aa: CASSLASAGKPNEQFF

j_gene: TRBJ1-1
v_gene: TRBV6-5
CDR3aa: CASSSLAVNTEAFF

j_gene: TRBJ1-5
v_gene: TRBV4-1
CDR3aa: CASSQLLDRGRGNQPQHF

j_gene: TRBJ1-2
v_gene: TRBV19
CDR3aa: CASRGQGAYGYTF

j_gene: TRBJ2-7
v_gene: TRBV27
CDR3aa: CASSLSGTLSYEQYF

j_gene: TRBJ1-2
v_gene: TRBV30
CDR3aa: CAWEGYTF

j_gene: TRBJ2-5
v_gene: TRBV11-1
CDR3aa: CASSFRLAVQETQYF

j_gene: -
v_gene: TRBV11-1
CDR3aa: CASSLGRAREQYF